The rows below give T cell receptor beta chains drawn from one sample of a study of shared clonotypes between healthy human individuals. TCRdb keeps only in-frame clones here, not all; method: immunoSEQ multiplex PCR. Of roughly 1.4 million clones listed, 98% to 99% are singletons. Sequenced: naive CD4+ T cells sorted from blood. These receptors came from a young man in good health. The CDR3 runs from the conserved cysteine through the conserved F or W. The D gene is left open where the match is weak.

>TRBD2|TRBJ2-3|TRBV11-3
TGTGCCAGCAGGGGAGCGGGAAGCACAGATACGCAGTATTTT
CASRGAGSTDTQYF
>NA|TRBJ2-7|TRBV4-2
TGTGCCAGCAGTCGCGTCGGGACCACGGACTTGTACGAGCAGTACTTC
CASSRVGTTDLYEQYF
>NA|TRBJ1-1|TRBV4-2
TGTGCCAGCAGCCAAGAGAAGGGGAGGAACACTGAAGCTTTCTTT
CASSQEKGRNTEAFF
>NA|TRBJ2-5|TRBV10-3
TGTGCCATCAGTGAGCCCGGTCGGGGAAACAGCGGAGAGACCCAGTACTTC
CAISEPGRGNSGETQYF
>TRBD2|TRBJ2-7|TRBV9
TGTGCCAGCACCCGAGGGGCTAGCGGCTACGAGCAGTACTTC
CASTRGASGYEQYF
>TRBD1|TRBJ2-7|TRBV7-2
TGTGCCAGCAGCCCCCGACAGGGGGTTGTCGAGCAGTACTTC
CASSPRQGVVEQYF
>NA|TRBJ2-1|TRBV7-9
TGTGCCAGCAGCTTAAAGGAGGGCCAGTACAATGAGCAGTTCTTC
CASSLKEGQYNEQFF
>NA|TRBJ2-1|TRBV18
TGTGCCAGCTCACGGGCGGGCTTAGTCTCCTACAATGAGCAGTTCTTC
CASSRAGLVSYNEQFF
>NA|TRBJ2-7|TRBV6-6
TGTGCCAGCAGTCCACGAGACACCTCCTACGAGCAGTACTTC
CASSPRDTSYEQYF
>TRBD2|TRBJ2-1|TRBV7-3
TGTGCCAGCAGCCTCGCCGGGACTAGCGGGTCTGAGCAGTTCTTC
CASSLAGTSGSEQFF
>NA|TRBJ2-7|TRBV18
TGTGCCAGCTCACCAAGAACAGGGTTGTGGGAGCAGTACTTC
CASSPRTGLWEQYF
>NA|TRBJ1-4|TRBV18
TGTGCCAGCTCACCACTCCCGATTGCAACTAATGAAAAACTGTTTTTT
CASSPLPIATNEKLFF
>TRBD2|TRBJ2-5|TRBV7-2
TGTGCCAGCAGCTGGACTAGAGAAGAGACCCAGTACTTC
CASSWTREETQYF
>NA|TRBJ2-3|TRBV18
TGTGCCAGCTCACCTGAGACAGTCACAGATACGCAGTATTTT
CASSPETVTDTQYF
>NA|TRBJ1-5|TRBV7-2
TGTGCCAGCATCATGGGGCCGGGGGATCAGCCCCAGCATTTT
CASIMGPGDQPQHF
>TRBD2|TRBJ2-7|TRBV5-1
TGCGCCAGCAGTCAGGGACTAGCGGGAAATTACGAGCAGTACTTC
CASSQGLAGNYEQYF
>NA|TRBJ2-1|TRBV19
TGTGCCAGTAGTTACCCGCAGGGACCCTACAATGAGCAGTTCTTC
CASSYPQGPYNEQFF
>TRBD1|TRBJ2-1|TRBV14
TGTGCCAGCAGCCGACGACAGGGGGGATCCTACAATGAGCAGTTCTTC
CASSRRQGGSYNEQFF
>NA|TRBJ1-2|TRBV6-1
TGTGCCAGCAGTGCCGGACAGAACTATGGCTACACCTTC
CASSAGQNYGYTF
>TRBD1|TRBJ1-5|TRBV18
TGTGCCAGCTCATCGAGGGCAGGGGGAAGCAATCAGCCCCAGCATTTT
CASSSRAGGSNQPQHF
>TRBD2|TRBJ2-2|TRBV9
TGTGCCAGCAGCGTAGTAGATGGTTCGGCTAGCGGGAACACCGGGGAGCTGTTTTTT
CASSVVDGSASGNTGELFF
>TRBD2|TRBJ2-7|TRBV18
TGTGCCAGCTCACCCGGGACTAGCGGGCCCTACTACGAGCAGTACTTC
CASSPGTSGPYYEQYF
>NA|TRBJ2-1|TRBV7-2
TGTGCCAGCAGCTTAGCCTTTGACAGATACAATGAGCAGTTCTTC
CASSLAFDRYNEQFF
>TRBD2|TRBJ2-1|TRBV7-6
TGTGCCAGCAGCTCACTAGCGGGAGTGTACAATGAGCAGTTCTTC
CASSSLAGVYNEQFF
>NA|TRBJ2-7|TRBV15
TGTGCCACCAGCAGAGGAAGCTACAGCTACGAGCAGTACTTC
CATSRGSYSYEQYF
>TRBD2|TRBJ2-1|TRBV28
TGTGCCAGCATCCGGGACTACCCATCCCCCTACAATGAGCAGTTCTTC
CASIRDYPSPYNEQFF
>NA|TRBJ2-7|TRBV7-8
TGTGCCAGCAGCTTAGCGGGGCATATCTCCTACGAGCAGTACTTC
CASSLAGHISYEQYF
>NA|TRBJ2-1|TRBV19
TGTGCCAGTAGTATCGGGACACTTTACAATGAGCAGTTCTTC
CASSIGTLYNEQFF
>TRBD1|TRBJ1-2|TRBV7-9
TGTGCCAGCAGCGCCAGTAGGGACAGAGCCTATGGCTACACCTTC
CASSASRDRAYGYTF